The rows below give T cell receptor beta chains drawn from one sample of a study of T cell responses to AZD1222 COVID-19 vaccine. Produced via immunoSEQ multiplex PCR; TCRdb's table is partial and in-frame only. Of roughly 93,000 clones in the sample, 80% to 90% were seen once. The sequenced sample was peripheral blood, obtained on day 0 of AZD1222 vaccination. The receptors come from an adult in good health. Each CDR3 is given with its conserved first and last residue. A D gene is named only where the DNA matches it firmly. Expanded clones are given a class, and other clones once, few, many or no size at all.

V: TRBV28; J: TRBJ1-1; length: 16; D: TRBD1; size: NA; CDR3: CASSLTGAVWGTEAFF; DNA: TGTGCCAGCAGTTTGACAGGGGCGGTTTGGGGCACTGAAGCTTTCTTT
V: TRBV18; J: TRBJ2-5; length: 15; D: TRBD1; size: NA; CDR3: CASSPRTGITETQYF; DNA: TGTGCCAGCTCACCAAGGACAGGGATTACAGAGACCCAGTACTTC
V: TRBV11-2; J: TRBJ2-7; length: 13; D: NA; size: NA; CDR3: CASSFEGTIRANF; DNA: TGTGCCAGCAGCTTCGAGGGCACCATACGAGCAAACTTC
V: TRBV19; J: TRBJ1-3; length: 12; D: TRBD1; size: NA; CDR3: CASSPRDRTIYF; DNA: TGTGCCAGTAGTCCTCGGGACAGGACCATATATTTT
V: TRBV15; J: TRBJ1-2; length: 15; D: TRBD1; size: NA; CDR3: CATSFQTGQGYGYTF; DNA: TGTGCCACCAGCTTTCAGACGGGACAGGGCTATGGCTACACCTTC
V: TRBV27; J: TRBJ2-5; length: 17; D: NA; size: NA; CDR3: CASSSSGTPAFQETQYF; DNA: TGTGCCAGCAGTTCCTCCGGGACCCCTGCCTTTCAAGAGACCCAGTACTTC
V: TRBV7-2; J: TRBJ1-2; length: 11; D: NA; size: NA; CDR3: CASSSSYGYTF; DNA: TGTGCCAGCAGCAGCTCTTATGGCTACACCTTC
V: TRBV5-1; J: TRBJ1-2; length: 13; D: NA; size: NA; CDR3: CASSDGSNYGYTF; DNA: TGCGCCAGCAGCGACGGGTCGAACTATGGCTACACCTTC
V: TRBV27; J: TRBJ1-6; length: 13; D: NA; size: NA; CDR3: CASGGGGHSPLHF; DNA: TGTGCCAGCGGAGGGGGAGGTCATTCACCCCTCCACTTT
V: TRBV18; J: TRBJ2-1; length: 15; D: NA; size: NA; CDR3: CASSPGGDAYNEQFF; DNA: TGTGCCAGCTCACCGGGGGGCGACGCCTACAATGAGCAGTTCTTC
V: TRBV9; J: TRBJ1-5; length: 14; D: NA; size: few; CDR3: CASSVGGPNQPQHF; DNA: TGTGCCAGCAGCGTAGGGGGCCCTAATCAGCCCCAGCATTTT
V: TRBV7-8; J: TRBJ2-6; length: 19; D: TRBD1; size: once; CDR3: CASSLRRSDRASGANVLTF; DNA: TGTGCCAGCAGCCTAAGGCGCTCGGACAGGGCTTCTGGGGCCAACGTCCTGACTTTC
V: TRBV10-1; J: TRBJ1-6; length: 14; D: NA; size: NA; CDR3: CASSVGQNNSPLHF; DNA: TGCGCCAGCAGTGTGGGGCAGAATAATTCACCCCTCCACTTT
V: TRBV12-3/TRBV12-4; J: TRBJ1-1; length: 13; D: NA; size: once; CDR3: CASSRRQVIEAFF; DNA: TGTGCCAGCAGTCGTAGACAGGTAATTGAAGCTTTCTTT
V: TRBV6-1; J: TRBJ2-7; length: 13; D: NA; size: once; CDR3: CASSEKRYYEQYF; DNA: TGTGCCAGCAGTGAAAAGAGATACTACGAGCAGTACTTC
V: TRBV7-8; J: TRBJ1-4; length: 16; D: NA; size: NA; CDR3: CASSYYGRVGVEKLFF; DNA: TGTGCCAGCAGCTATTACGGCAGGGTAGGGGTTGAAAAACTGTTTTTT
V: TRBV10-3; J: TRBJ1-1; length: 12; D: NA; size: NA; CDR3: CAISELRTEAFF; DNA: TGTGCCATCAGTGAGTTGAGGACTGAAGCTTTCTTT
V: TRBV4-1; J: TRBJ1-5; length: 17; D: TRBD1; size: NA; CDR3: CASSQDLVGRGRQPQHF; DNA: TGCGCCAGCAGCCAAGATCTGGTCGGCAGGGGGCGACAGCCCCAGCATTTT
V: TRBV6-5; J: TRBJ1-4; length: 11; D: NA; size: NA; CDR3: CATSVGEKLFF; DNA: TGTGCCACCTCCGTTGGGGAAAAACTGTTTTTT
V: TRBV18; J: TRBJ1-2; length: 15; D: TRBD1; size: NA; CDR3: CASSPLGTGGSGYTF; DNA: TGTGCCAGCTCACCGCTCGGGACAGGGGGATCCGGCTACACCTTC
V: TRBV5-1; J: TRBJ1-2; length: 14; D: TRBD1; size: few; CDR3: CASREIQGAYGYTF; DNA: TGCGCCAGCAGGGAGATACAGGGGGCCTATGGCTACACCTTC
V: TRBV30; J: TRBJ1-6; length: 15; D: NA; size: NA; CDR3: CAWMSGLSYNSPLHF; DNA: TGTGCCTGGATGAGCGGGCTGTCCTATAATTCACCCCTCCACTTT
V: TRBV2; J: TRBJ2-2; length: 13; D: NA; size: NA; CDR3: CASSLVGDGELFF; DNA: TGTGCCAGCAGTCTAGTGGGCGACGGGGAGCTGTTTTTT
V: TRBV27; J: TRBJ2-1; length: 15; D: NA; size: NA; CDR3: CASSFYGGAYNEQFF; DNA: TGTGCCAGCAGTTTCTATGGGGGTGCCTACAATGAGCAGTTCTTC
V: TRBV2; J: TRBJ2-7; length: 12; D: NA; size: once; CDR3: CASREDYYEQYF; DNA: TGTGCCAGCAGAGAGGACTACTACGAGCAGTACTTC
V: TRBV19; J: TRBJ1-5; length: 16; D: NA; size: NA; CDR3: CASSPSGPAWSQPQHF; DNA: TGTGCCAGTAGTCCGAGCGGACCGGCATGGTCCCAGCCCCAGCATTTT
V: TRBV4-2; J: TRBJ1-5; length: 17; D: NA; size: NA; CDR3: CASSQEPKGRNNQPQHF; DNA: TGTGCCAGCAGCCAAGAACCCAAGGGACGGAACAATCAGCCCCAGCATTTT
V: TRBV18; J: TRBJ1-3; length: 15; D: NA; size: NA; CDR3: CASSPRTDWGNTIYF; DNA: TGTGCCAGCTCACCACGAACAGACTGGGGAAACACCATATATTTT
V: TRBV10-3; J: TRBJ1-2; length: 15; D: TRBD1; size: NA; CDR3: CAISDHRGGEDGYTF; DNA: TGTGCCATCAGTGACCACAGGGGCGGGGAAGATGGCTACACCTTC
V: TRBV5-1; J: TRBJ1-2; length: 14; D: NA; size: NA; CDR3: CASSLEVSNYGYTF; DNA: TGCGCCAGCAGCTTGGAGGTTTCGAACTATGGCTACACCTTC
V: TRBV6-2/TRBV6-3; J: TRBJ2-7; length: 15; D: NA; size: NA; CDR3: CASSYSVATGHEQYF; DNA: TGTGCCAGCAGTTACTCGGTCGCTACTGGGCACGAGCAGTACTTC
V: TRBV6-1; J: TRBJ1-1; length: 16; D: NA; size: NA; CDR3: CASSDMSSVLNTEAFF; DNA: TGTGCCAGCAGTGATATGAGTTCAGTTTTGAACACTGAAGCTTTCTTT
V: TRBV3-1/TRBV3-2; J: TRBJ1-1; length: 14; D: TRBD1; size: NA; CDR3: CASSPLTGRTEAFF; DNA: TGTGCCAGCAGCCCTCTGACAGGGCGGACTGAAGCTTTCTTT
V: TRBV19; J: TRBJ1-5; length: 12; D: NA; size: NA; CDR3: CASSRGEQPQHF; DNA: TGTGCCAGTAGTAGAGGGGAGCAGCCCCAGCATTTT
V: TRBV12-3/TRBV12-4; J: TRBJ1-3; length: 13; D: NA; size: NA; CDR3: CASSLGTRNTIYF; DNA: TGTGCCAGCAGTTTAGGGACAAGAAACACCATATATTTT
V: TRBV12-3/TRBV12-4; J: TRBJ1-2; length: 13; D: NA; size: NA; CDR3: CASSREQGRSYTF; DNA: TGTGCCAGCAGCCGCGAACAGGGTAGGAGCTACACCTTC
V: TRBV10-1; J: TRBJ1-6; length: 13; D: NA; size: NA; CDR3: CASSESVNSPLHF; DNA: TGCGCCAGCAGTGAGTCGGTGAATTCACCCCTCCACTTT
V: TRBV7-2; J: TRBJ1-6; length: 15; D: NA; size: NA; CDR3: CASSLAGPPNSPLHF; DNA: TGTGCCAGCAGCCTAGCTGGACCTCCTAATTCACCCCTCCACTTT
V: TRBV5-1; J: TRBJ2-5; length: 16; D: NA; size: NA; CDR3: CASSLGIAVGQETQYF; DNA: TGCGCCAGCAGCTTGGGAATAGCGGTGGGACAAGAGACCCAGTACTTC
V: TRBV7-5; J: TRBJ1-2; length: 10; D: NA; size: NA; CDR3: CARTFLGYTF; DNA: TGTGCCAGAACCTTCCTCGGCTACACCTTC
V: TRBV18; J: TRBJ2-4; length: 14; D: NA; size: NA; CDR3: CASSPQGAKNIQYF; DNA: TGTGCCAGCTCACCACAAGGAGCCAAAAACATTCAGTACTTC
V: TRBV7-9; J: TRBJ1-1; length: 12; D: NA; size: NA; CDR3: CASSLENTEAFF; DNA: TGTGCCAGCAGCTTAGAGAACACTGAAGCTTTCTTT
V: TRBV4-3; J: TRBJ2-7; length: 13; D: NA; size: NA; CDR3: CASSHLGSYEQYF; DNA: TGCGCCAGCAGCCATTTAGGCAGCTACGAGCAGTACTTC
V: TRBV19; J: TRBJ2-5; length: 15; D: NA; size: NA; CDR3: CASSIGVDASKTQYF; DNA: TGTGCCAGTAGTATAGGGGTGGATGCTTCGAAGACCCAGTACTTC
V: TRBV27; J: TRBJ2-3; length: 13; D: TRBD1; size: NA; CDR3: CASRAGGPDTQYF; DNA: TGTGCCAGCAGAGCAGGGGGCCCAGATACGCAGTATTTT
V: TRBV11-2; J: TRBJ1-3; length: 14; D: NA; size: NA; CDR3: CASSLSRAGNTIYF; DNA: TGTGCCAGCAGCTTAAGCAGAGCTGGAAACACCATATATTTT
V: TRBV7-3; J: TRBJ1-1; length: 13; D: NA; size: NA; CDR3: CASSSAVNTEAFF; DNA: TGTGCCAGCAGCTCGGCGGTCAACACTGAAGCTTTCTTT
V: TRBV19; J: TRBJ2-1; length: 15; D: TRBD2; size: NA; CDR3: CASSQPGTSYNEQFF; DNA: TGTGCCAGTAGTCAACCCGGGACTAGCTATAATGAGCAGTTCTTC
V: TRBV4-3; J: TRBJ2-5; length: 14; D: NA; size: once; CDR3: CASSQQQASETQYF; DNA: TGCGCCAGCAGCCAACAACAGGCCTCGGAGACCCAGTACTTC
V: TRBV5-1; J: TRBJ1-1; length: 13; D: NA; size: NA; CDR3: CASSPRMNTEAFF; DNA: TGCGCCAGCAGCCCTCGGATGAACACTGAAGCTTTCTTT
V: TRBV3-1/TRBV3-2; J: TRBJ2-2; length: 21; D: TRBD2; size: few; CDR3: CASSPASSGLAGGAPTGELFF; DNA: TGTGCCAGCAGCCCCGCGTCCTCCGGACTAGCGGGGGGCGCGCCCACCGGGGAGCTGTTTTTT
V: TRBV10-2; J: TRBJ2-1; length: 11; D: NA; size: NA; CDR3: CASSESGKQFF; DNA: TGCGCCAGCAGTGAGTCGGGGAAGCAGTTCTTC
V: TRBV15; J: TRBJ2-1; length: 13; D: NA; size: NA; CDR3: CATTIGFGGEQFF; DNA: TGTGCCACCACGATTGGGTTCGGGGGTGAGCAGTTCTTC
V: TRBV6-5; J: TRBJ1-2; length: 14; D: NA; size: NA; CDR3: CASSYSRAQYGYTF; DNA: TGTGCCAGCAGTTACTCGAGGGCACAATATGGCTACACCTTC